This T cell receptor (beta chain) was profiled in a study of cytomegalovirus exposure and HLA in healthy donors. The CDR3 runs to 15 residues. CDR1 is MNHEY and CDR2 is SMNVEV in the germline V gene (reference sequence). The V and J ends lost 3 bases and 2 bases respectively, with 14 bases between them. Study results and caveats: An ancestry cluster, one associated with Asian ancestry, reportedly showed fewer N-insertions than the approximately 650-donor mean in a later analysis. Reports described diagnosis of cytomegalovirus status by the classifier as highly specific and sensitive. Generally TCR sequences proved uncommon, though certain public TCRs appeared in numerous donors.

Details on this clone: Its specificity is not known.

60 Vbeta and 13 Jbeta primers were used in PCR. Per the study methods: In a later analysis, of 80 million or so unique beta chains, 9 million to 11 million appeared in at least two donors. Clones were read by immunoSEQ multiplex PCR, and TCRdb kept only the in-frame ones, dropping some. The V and J calls and clone size come from that table; D and trimming were worked out from the DNA. The sample records approximately 160,000 clones, roughly 77% being singletons. The chain carries TRBV27 and TRBJ2-7, with D perhaps matching TRBD1 (5 bases). The sequence came from a male donor in good health and CMV-seronegative. Material: PBMCs. The CDR3 DNA follows: TGTGCCAGCAGTTTTAGAGTTCAGGGTCCCTACGAGCAGTACTTC. It encodes CASSFRVQGPYEQYF.